This T cell receptor (beta chain) stems from a study of CD8+ T cells in alopecia areata. Looking at the study overall: Those patients who were treated received oral tofacitinib, which was given at 5 to 10 mg twice daily for moderate-to-severe alopecia areata.

V lost 5 bases and J 5 bases, leaving 6 bases between the germline ends. The CDR3 loop spans 12 amino acids. Germline V CDR1 and CDR2: LNHDA, SQIVND (reference sequence). This clone was counted between two and nine times. As the sequencing template, cDNA was produced by extracting RNA and reverse transcribing it. Clones were read by immunoSEQ multiplex PCR, and TCRdb kept only the in-frame ones, dropping some. The repertoire includes around 100,000 clones, roughly two fifths of them detected once, and around 1.4% sits in the top ten. The researchers isolated CD4+ and CD8+ T cells from PBMCs by sorting.

Sequences were obtained from CD4+ T cells sorted from blood. The chain employs TRBV19 and TRBJ2-2, with D unclear. The TCR was taken from a human donor with alopecia areata. The CDR3 nucleotides read TGTGCCAGTAGTCCAATGACCGGGGAGCTGTTTTTT. Encoded protein: CASSPMTGELFF.